This T cell receptor (beta chain) derives from a study of blood T cell repertoires in COVID-19. Study information: The United States, Italy and Spain provided the acute and convalescent COVID-19 samples. PBMCs, B-cell-depleted T cells, or T cells were the source of the cDNA or gDNA that made up the material.

Original data processing: Nucleated cell counts were estimated from reference gene primer amplification. The repertoire was sequenced with immunoSEQ multiplex PCR; TCRdb's copy has only in-frame clones and lacks some. That table furnishes V, J and clone size, whereas the DNA furnished D and trimming. This repertoire shows approximately 180,000 clones, approximately 83% found once; its top ten account for roughly 11%. There are 13 residues in the CDR3. The chain couples TRBV12-2 to TRBJ2-7; the table's D call of TRBD2 was not tested on the DNA. TRBV12-2 is reported as a pseudogene. Source material: peripheral blood. This TCR was sampled from a human donor with active or convalescent COVID-19. The donor label of this sample is uncertain. The CDR3 DNA reads as TGTGCAAGTCGCTTAGCGGGGGGATACGAGCAGTACTTC. Translating it yields CASRLAGGYEQYF.